This T cell receptor beta chain stems from a study of beta chain features in type 1 diabetes. Findings and limits, study-wide: Among all four CD4+ subsets, Type 1 diabetes patients had TCRB CDR3s that were moderately but significantly shorter. Comparison showed that naive, central memory and Treg TCRB repertoires appeared more similar among patients than among healthy donors. PCR, the amplification step, might favor shorter templates, equally in patients and controls.

CDR3 length equals 17 residues. V was clipped by 5 bases and J by 5 bases; unmatched bases: 11. The V gene's germline CDR1 is SGHNT and CDR2 YENEEA. This clone came up a few times. The target antigen is unknown. Reverse transcribing all isolated RNA meant expressed TCRB transcripts were sequenced. Regulatory, naive and central memory T cell samples averaged about 3.5 million reads. TCRdb keeps only in-frame clones here, not all; method: immunoSEQ multiplex PCR. The data contain 250,000 to 300,000 clones, about 23% of them singletons. The V gene is TRBV11-3, the J gene TRBJ2-1, with 11 bases fitting TRBD2. The sample was naive CD4+ T cells from blood. The receptor was derived from a woman aged 25 to 39 with type 1 diabetes. The DNA of the CDR3 is TGTGCCAGCAGCCAATCCTTAGCGGGAGGGCCTCACAATGAGCAGTTCTTC. This encodes CASSQSLAGGPHNEQFF.